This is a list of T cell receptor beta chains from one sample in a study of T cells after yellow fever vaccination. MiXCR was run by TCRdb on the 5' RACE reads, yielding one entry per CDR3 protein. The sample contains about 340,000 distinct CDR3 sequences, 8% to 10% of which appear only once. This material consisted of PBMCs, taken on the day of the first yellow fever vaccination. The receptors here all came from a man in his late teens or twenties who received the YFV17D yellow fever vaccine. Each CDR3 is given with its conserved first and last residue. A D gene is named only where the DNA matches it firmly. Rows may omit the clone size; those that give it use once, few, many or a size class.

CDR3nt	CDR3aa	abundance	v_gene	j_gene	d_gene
TGTGCCAGCAGCGCCACGACAAGGGGGCACACTGAAGCTTTCTTT	CASSATTRGHTEAFF	.	TRBV9	TRBJ1-1	TRBD1
TGTGCCAGCAGCCCCCGGACTAGCGGGGGGAACGGGGAGCTGTTTTTT	CASSPRTSGGNGELFF	few	TRBV7-3	TRBJ2-2	TRBD2
TGTGCCAGCAGCTTAGGGGTCGGGGTTCTTCAGCCCCAGCATTTT	CASSLGVGVLQPQHF	.	TRBV7-9	TRBJ1-5	.
TGTGCCAGCAGTTATCCGCGGGGGAGGGCCGGGGAGCTGTTTTTT	CASSYPRGRAGELFF	many	TRBV6-2/TRBV6-3	TRBJ2-2	TRBD2
TGTGCCAGCAGTCCCGGAGGAAGCGCCGGGGAGCTGTTTTTT	CASSPGGSAGELFF	few	TRBV12-3/TRBV12-4	TRBJ2-2	.
TGTGCCATCAGTCAAAGCGGGGGCAACCAAGAGACCCAGTACTTC	CAISQSGGNQETQYF	.	TRBV10-3	TRBJ2-5	TRBD2
TGTGCCCTTACCCAGGGGACGAGTTCACCCCTCCACTTT	CALTQGTSSPLHF	.	TRBV7-9	TRBJ1-6	.
TGCGCCAGCAGCCGACTCAAGGATCAGCCCCAGCATTTT	CASSRLKDQPQHF	.	TRBV4-1	TRBJ1-5	.
TGCGCCAGCAGCTTGACTAGGAATGAGCAGTTCTTC	CASSLTRNEQFF	many	TRBV5-1	TRBJ2-1	.
TGTGCCAGCAGCCAATTCGCTAGAGGAGATACGCAGTATTTT	CASSQFARGDTQYF	.	TRBV3-1	TRBJ2-3	.
TGTGCCAGCAGCTACGAACTAAATCAGCCCCAGCATTTT	CASSYELNQPQHF	many	TRBV7-2	TRBJ1-5	.
TGTGCCAGCAGCACGGGTACAACTAATGAAAAACTGTTTTTT	CASSTGTTNEKLFF	.	TRBV13	TRBJ1-4	.
TGCAGCGTTGAAGATCCAGGCTATGGCTACACCTTC	CSVEDPGYGYTF	few	TRBV29-1	TRBJ1-2	.
TGCGCCAGCAGTGAGTCGAGTGGGGGAGAAGCTTTCTTT	CASSESSGGEAFF	.	TRBV10-2	TRBJ1-1	.
TGTGCCAGCAGCTTAGCGCCAGGGAACTATGGCTACACCTTC	CASSLAPGNYGYTF	.	TRBV7-8	TRBJ1-2	.
TGTGCCAGCAGCTTAAGGGCGGCGGGGGGCCTTGCCAGCGCCTACAATGAGCAGTTCTTC	CASSLRAAGGLASAYNEQFF	once	TRBV11-2	TRBJ2-1	TRBD2